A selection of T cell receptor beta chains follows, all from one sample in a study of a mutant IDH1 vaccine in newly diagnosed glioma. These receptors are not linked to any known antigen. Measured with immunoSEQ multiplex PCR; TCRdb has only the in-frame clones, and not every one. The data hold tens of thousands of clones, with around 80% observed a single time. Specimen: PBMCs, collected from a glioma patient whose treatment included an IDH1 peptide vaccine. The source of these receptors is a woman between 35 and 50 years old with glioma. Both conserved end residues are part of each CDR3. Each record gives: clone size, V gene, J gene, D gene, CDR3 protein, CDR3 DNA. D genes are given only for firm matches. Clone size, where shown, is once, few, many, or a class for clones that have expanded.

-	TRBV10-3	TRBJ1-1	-	CAISRAGNTEAFF	TGTGCCATTTCCCGGGCAGGGAACACTGAAGCTTTCTTT
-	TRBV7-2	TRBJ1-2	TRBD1	CASSKGQGAYGYTF	TGTGCCAGCAGCAAGGGACAGGGCGCCTATGGCTACACCTTC
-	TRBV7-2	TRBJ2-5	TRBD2	CASSLISLAGGVATQYF	TGTGCCAGCAGCTTAATCAGCCTAGCGGGGGGGGTTGCGACCCAGTACTTC
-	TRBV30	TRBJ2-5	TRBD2	CAWSRLAGGGTQYF	TGTGCCTGGAGCCGACTAGCGGGGGGCGGGACCCAGTACTTC
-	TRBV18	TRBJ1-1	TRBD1	CASSPAGGDTEAFF	TGTGCCAGCTCACCAGCAGGGGGAGACACTGAAGCTTTCTTT
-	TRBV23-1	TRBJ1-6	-	CASSQSGGRWNSPLHF	TGCGCCAGCAGTCAATCCGGGGGGAGATGGAATTCACCCCTCCACTTT
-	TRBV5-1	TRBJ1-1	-	CASSLNLNTEAFF	TGCGCCAGCAGCCTTAATCTGAACACTGAAGCTTTCTTT
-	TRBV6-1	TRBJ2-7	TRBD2	CASSATSGSHEQYF	TGTGCCAGCAGTGCGACTAGCGGGTCCCACGAGCAGTACTTC
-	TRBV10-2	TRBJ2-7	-	CASTGPSRYEQYF	TGCGCCAGCACCGGACCGAGTAGGTACGAGCAGTACTTC
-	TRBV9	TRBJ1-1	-	CASSPRNSDGLGGTEAFF	TGTGCCAGCAGCCCAAGAAACTCGGACGGCTTGGGGGGGACTGAAGCTTTCTTT
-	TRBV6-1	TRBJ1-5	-	CASSLQGDQPQHF	TGTGCCAGCAGTCTACAGGGCGATCAGCCCCAGCATTTT
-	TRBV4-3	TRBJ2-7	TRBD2	CASSLKKSGEYEQYF	TGCGCCAGCAGCCTGAAAAAAAGCGGGGAATACGAGCAGTACTTC
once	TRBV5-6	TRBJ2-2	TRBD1	CASSLGTGANTGELFF	TGTGCCAGCAGCTTGGGGACAGGGGCGAACACCGGGGAGCTGTTTTTT
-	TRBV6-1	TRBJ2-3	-	CASSGHLATDTQYF	TGTGCCAGCAGTGGACATCTAGCGACAGATACGCAGTATTTT
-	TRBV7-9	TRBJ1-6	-	CACNPSPLHF	TGTGCCTGCAATCCTTCACCCCTCCACTTT
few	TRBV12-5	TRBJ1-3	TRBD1	CASGLPGQVFSPISGNTIYF	TGTGCTAGTGGTTTGCCGGGACAGGTATTTTCCCCAATCTCTGGAAACACCATATATTTT
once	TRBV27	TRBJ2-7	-	CASSAVRVGAYEQYF	TGTGCCAGCAGTGCGGTACGAGTCGGCGCCTACGAGCAGTACTTC
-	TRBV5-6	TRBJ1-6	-	CASSLKGVYSPLHF	TGTGCCAGCAGCTTGAAGGGGGTCTATTCACCCCTCCACTTT
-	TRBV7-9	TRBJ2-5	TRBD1	CASSRDSPRETQYF	TGTGCCAGCAGCCGGGACAGTCCGCGAGAGACCCAGTACTTC
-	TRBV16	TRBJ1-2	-	CASSQSGRYGYTF	TGTGCCAGCAGCCAATCGGGGAGATATGGCTACACCTTC
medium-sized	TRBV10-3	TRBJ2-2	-	CATSGGTVTGELFF	TGTGCCACCTCTGGGGGAACGGTCACCGGGGAGCTGTTTTTT
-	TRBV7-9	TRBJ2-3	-	CASSSNRGAGDTQYF	TGTGCCAGCAGTTCAAATAGGGGGGCAGGAGATACGCAGTATTTT
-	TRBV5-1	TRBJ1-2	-	CASSTIPGATYGYTF	TGCGCCAGCAGCACCATACCGGGAGCGACTTATGGCTACACCTTC
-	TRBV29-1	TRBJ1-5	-	CSVAGGSNQPQHF	TGCAGCGTTGCGGGGGGTAGCAATCAGCCCCAGCATTTT
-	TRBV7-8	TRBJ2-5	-	CASSPRTPAQYF	TGTGCCAGCAGCCCTCGGACGCCCGCCCAGTACTTC
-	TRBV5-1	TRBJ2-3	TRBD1	CASSDRGSSTDTQYF	TGCGCCAGCAGCGACAGGGGCTCTAGCACAGATACGCAGTATTTT
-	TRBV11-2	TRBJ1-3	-	CASSFASNTGNTIYF	TGTGCCAGCAGCTTCGCCAGTAATACTGGAAACACCATATATTTT
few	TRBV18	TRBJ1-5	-	CASSRDTSSPQHF	TGTGCCAGCTCTAGGGATACCTCCAGCCCCCAGCATTTT
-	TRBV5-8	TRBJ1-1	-	CASSAKRGWDTEAFF	TGTGCCAGCAGCGCTAAAAGGGGGTGGGACACTGAAGCTTTCTTT
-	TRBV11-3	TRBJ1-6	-	CASSPGSANSPLHF	TGTGCCAGCAGCCCCGGGAGTGCGAATTCACCCCTCCACTTT
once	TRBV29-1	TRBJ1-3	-	CSGTRGPGNTIYF	TGCAGTGGTACTCGGGGGCCTGGAAACACCATATATTTT
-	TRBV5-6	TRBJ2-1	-	CASSFGVGTMDEQFF	TGTGCCAGCAGCTTCGGGGTGGGGACGATGGATGAGCAGTTCTTC
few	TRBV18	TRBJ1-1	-	CASSTSTGGLAEAFF	TGTGCCAGCTCAACCAGTACGGGGGGGTTGGCTGAAGCTTTCTTT
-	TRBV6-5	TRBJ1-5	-	CASSYGGKQPQHF	TGTGCCAGCAGCTATGGGGGGAAGCAGCCCCAGCATTTT
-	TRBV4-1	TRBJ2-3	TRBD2	CASSHPGGVAGGTSTDTQYF	TGCGCCAGCAGCCACCCTGGGGGGGTAGCGGGGGGGACTAGCACAGATACGCAGTATTTT
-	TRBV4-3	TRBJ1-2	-	CASSPGQSLYGYTF	TGCGCCAGCAGCCCCGGACAGTCCCTCTATGGCTACACCTTC
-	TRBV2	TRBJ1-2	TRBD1	CASTSGTGQGYTF	TGTGCCAGCACCTCAGGGACAGGGCAGGGCTACACCTTC
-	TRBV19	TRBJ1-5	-	CASSQGGRNQPQHF	TGTGCCAGTAGTCAAGGGGGTCGAAATCAGCCCCAGCATTTT
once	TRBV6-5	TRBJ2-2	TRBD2	CASSYTRSGGTGELFF	TGTGCCAGCAGTTACACCCGCTCGGGGGGCACCGGGGAGCTGTTTTTT
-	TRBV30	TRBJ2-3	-	CAWSPGRITDTQYF	TGTGCCTGGAGTCCCGGCAGGATCACAGATACGCAGTATTTT
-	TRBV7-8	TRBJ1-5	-	CASSTGTRGGQPQHF	TGTGCCAGCAGCACCGGAACTAGGGGGGGACAGCCCCAGCATTTT
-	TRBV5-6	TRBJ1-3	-	CASSLGRVSGNTIYF	TGTGCCAGCAGCTTGGGACGGGTCTCTGGAAACACCATATATTTT
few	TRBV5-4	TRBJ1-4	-	CASSPVVGDEKLFF	TGTGCCAGCAGTCCGGTGGTAGGGGATGAAAAACTGTTTTTT
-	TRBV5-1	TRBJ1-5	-	CASSRTDSSNQPQHF	TGCGCCAGCAGCCGGACAGATTCTAGCAATCAGCCCCAGCATTTT
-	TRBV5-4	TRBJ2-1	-	CASSLGSRDEQFF	TGTGCCAGCAGCTTGGGTAGTCGCGATGAGCAGTTCTTC
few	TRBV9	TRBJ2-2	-	CASSVASGTGELFF	TGTGCCAGCAGCGTAGCGTCAGGGACCGGGGAGCTGTTTTTT
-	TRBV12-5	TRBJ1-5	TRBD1	CASGLVGTGNQPQHF	TGTGCTAGTGGTTTGGTAGGGACAGGCAATCAGCCCCAGCATTTT
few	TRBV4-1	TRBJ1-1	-	CATQRGEETEAFF	TGCGCCACCCAAAGGGGCGAGGAAACTGAAGCTTTCTTT
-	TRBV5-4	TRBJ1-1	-	CASRLTRNTEAFF	TGTGCCAGCAGACTTACAAGGAACACTGAAGCTTTCTTT
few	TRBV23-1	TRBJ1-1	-	CASSYTEAFF	TGCGCCAGCAGTTACACTGAAGCTTTCTTT
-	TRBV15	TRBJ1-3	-	CATSRDASLVSGNTIYF	TGTGCCACCAGCAGAGATGCCAGCCTGGTCTCTGGAAACACCATATATTTT
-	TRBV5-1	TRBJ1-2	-	CASSASQVTPYGYTF	TGCGCCAGCAGCGCGAGCCAAGTCACCCCCTATGGCTACACCTTC
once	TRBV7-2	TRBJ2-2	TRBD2	CASSLTGTTNTGELFF	TGTGCCAGCAGCTTAACCGGGACTACCAACACCGGGGAGCTGTTTTTT
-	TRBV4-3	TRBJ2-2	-	CASSQVSGLDTGELFF	TGCGCCAGCAGCCAGGTCAGCGGGTTGGACACCGGGGAGCTGTTTTTT